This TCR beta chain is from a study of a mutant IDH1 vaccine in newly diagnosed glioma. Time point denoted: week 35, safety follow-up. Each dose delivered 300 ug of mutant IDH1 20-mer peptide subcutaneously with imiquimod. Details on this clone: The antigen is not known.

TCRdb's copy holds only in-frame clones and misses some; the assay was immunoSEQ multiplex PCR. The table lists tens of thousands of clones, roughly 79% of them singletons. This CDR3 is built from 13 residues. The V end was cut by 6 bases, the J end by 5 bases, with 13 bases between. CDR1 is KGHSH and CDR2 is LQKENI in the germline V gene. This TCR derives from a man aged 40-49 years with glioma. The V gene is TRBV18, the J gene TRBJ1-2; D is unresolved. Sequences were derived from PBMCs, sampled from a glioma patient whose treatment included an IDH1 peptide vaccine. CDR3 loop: CASSSGGLYGYTF. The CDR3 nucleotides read TGTGCCAGCTCCAGTGGCGGATTGTATGGCTACACCTTC.